The T cell receptor beta chain described here comes from a study of shared clonotypes between healthy human individuals. Across the whole study: The people who gave samples were a couple of women and a few men aged 18 to 49. Study-wide results and limits: As a rule, naive subsets had a larger estimated richness than memory subsets.

The CDR3 spans 13 residues. V lost 6 bases to trimming and J lost 11 bases; unmatched junction nucleotides: 6. Germline CDR1 reads MDHEN; CDR2 reads SYDVKM. TCRdb's table, derived via immunoSEQ multiplex PCR, lists solely in-frame clones and lacks some. Here the sample spans 2.3 million or so clones, 90% to 95% being singletons. In the case of this clone: The target antigen is unknown.

Adult donors, all healthy and HIV-negative, had no recent acute infections or vaccinations. Naive CD4+ cells were CD45RA-selected; the remaining cells were memory. The rearrangement joins TRBV28 to TRBJ2-4; 11 bases are shared with TRBD1. Input material: naive CD4+ T cells from PBMCs. Regarding subset: CD45RA+ positively selected. The sequence derives from a man aged 18 to 29 in good health. Some clones in this sample may be carry-over from other donors' samples. Here the CDR3 reads CASRPDRGRVQYF. The CDR3 nucleotides read TGTGCCAGCAGACCGGACAGGGGGCGAGTTCAGTACTTC.